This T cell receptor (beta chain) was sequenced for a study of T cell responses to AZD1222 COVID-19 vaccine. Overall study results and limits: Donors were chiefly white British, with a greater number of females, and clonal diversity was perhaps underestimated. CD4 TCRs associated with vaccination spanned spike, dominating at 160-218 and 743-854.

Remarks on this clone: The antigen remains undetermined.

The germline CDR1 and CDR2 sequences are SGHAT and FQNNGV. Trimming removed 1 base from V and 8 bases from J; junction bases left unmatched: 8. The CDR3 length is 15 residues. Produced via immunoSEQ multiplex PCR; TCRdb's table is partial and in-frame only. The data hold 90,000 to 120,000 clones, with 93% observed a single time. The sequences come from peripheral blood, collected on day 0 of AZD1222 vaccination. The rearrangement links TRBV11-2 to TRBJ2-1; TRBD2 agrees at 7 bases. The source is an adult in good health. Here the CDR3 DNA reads TGTGCCAGCAGCTTAGTACCCTTACTAGCGTATGAGCAGTTCTTC. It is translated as CASSLVPLLAYEQFF.